This T cell receptor beta chain was observed in a study of brain T cells in children with intractable seizures. Overall study results and limits: Patients' HCMV serostatus was unknown; virus specificity rests on CDR3 similarity alone.

The time point was: blood from clinic visit 5 months post-surgery; TSC patient then seizure free. Only cases whose brain tissue showed the highest T cell transcript signatures were sequenced. At least one anti-epileptic drug was given before surgery. V shed 0 bases, J shed 1 base, and the junction held 8 bases outside the gene matches. Per germline, CDR1 PRHDT and CDR2 FYEKMQ (reference sequence). CDR3 length: 17 amino acids. Clones were sequenced by immunoSEQ multiplex PCR, and TCRdb holds only the in-frame ones, with some missing. The data hold around 340,000 clones, with over 90% observed a single time. In the case of this clone: Its cognate antigen is unknown.

The chain carries TRBV13 and TRBJ1-1, with 7 bases identical to TRBD1. This clonotype was obtained from a boy younger than two with tuberous sclerosis and intractable seizures. The sequencing used peripheral blood, collected roughly 5 months after surgery. The CDR3 nucleotides read TGTGCCAGCAGCTTAGGCCTTACGCGGGACAGGAACACTGAAGCTTTCTTT. It is translated as CASSLGLTRDRNTEAFF.